This T cell receptor (beta chain) was sequenced during a study of cytomegalovirus exposure and HLA in healthy donors. Findings of the study overall: Cytomegalovirus-associated TCR beta chains were listed, numbering 150 to 200.

To note about this clone: Its specificity is not known.

V lost 5 bases, J lost 4 bases, and 11 bases lay in between. This CDR3 has 13 amino acids. Germline V CDR1 and CDR2: MNHEY, SVGAGI. 13 Jbeta primers and 60 Vbeta primers were used for the PCR. Sequencing was performed with immunoSEQ multiplex PCR; in TCRdb, only in-frame clones are kept and a portion is missing. Here the sample spans tens of thousands of clones, approximately 82% being singletons. The chain joins TRBV6-5 to TRBJ1-2; D might be TRBD1 (5 bases). The sample comprised PBMCs. The sequence derives from a man between 40 and 49 years old in good health and CMV-seronegative. The CDR3 loop is CASSERQIYGYTF. The DNA for the CDR3 is TGTGCCAGCAGTGAACGACAGATCTATGGCTACACCTTC.